One and the same sample provided the 13 T cell receptor beta chains below, sequenced in a study of identical twins. TCRdb recomputed calls from the 5' RACE reads with MiXCR, one row per CDR3 protein. The repertoire consists of around 530,000 distinct CDR3 sequences, with approximately 14% occurring once and the leading ten covering 0.44%. This sample was shared with a second study, whose subject was yellow fever vaccine responses in identical twins.

Material: CD4+ T cells sorted from blood. These TCRs come from a young woman in good health.

The gene calls are TRBV7-9 and TRBJ1-1; the D is unclear. The CDR3 runs 13 residues. Germline CDR1 reads SEHNR; CDR2 reads FQNEAQ (reference sequence). The ends were cut back, 0 bases at V and 5 bases at J, with 7 bases in the middle. The CDR3 DNA follows: TGTGCCAGCAGCTTAGCAAGGGAAACTGAAGCTTTCTTT. It yields the protein CASSLARETEAFF.

The chain carries TRBV3-1 and TRBJ2-1; 11 nucleotides align to TRBD2. Germline CDR1 reads LGHDT; CDR2 reads YNNKEL (reference sequence). The CDR3 has 17 amino acids. J gave up 8 bases and V 2 bases, and 11 bases lay outside the gene matches. For the CDR3, the DNA is TGTGCCAGCAGCCAACGAATCACTAGCGGGGGTATCTATGAGCAGTTCTTC. Translation gives CASSQRITSGGIYEQFF.

This clonotype came up a few times. The chain joins TRBV20-1 to TRBJ2-7; D is tentatively TRBD1 or TRBD2 (5 bases each). Germline-derived CDR1 and CDR2 are DFQATT and SNEGSKA (reference sequence). Deletions cut 0 bases from V and 6 bases from J, with 18 bases between. This CDR3 region has 15 residues. CDR3 sequence (DNA): TGCAGTGCTAGAGACGGGGCAGGGCCTACCTCCGAGCAGTACTTC. It encodes CSARDGAGPTSEQYF.

This clonotype was counted between two and nine times. The V gene is TRBV5-1, the J gene TRBJ1-1; 9 bases fit TRBD1. CDR1 SGHRS and CDR2 YFSETQ come from the germline V gene. Germline trimming cut 5 bases from V and 7 bases from J; bases unmatched to any gene: 9. CDR3 length: 14 residues. CDR3 region: CASRPGDRVDEAFF. CDR3 coding DNA: TGCGCCAGCAGACCCGGGGACAGGGTTGATGAAGCTTTCTTT.

The V and J genes are TRBV2 and TRBJ2-3; the D is unclear. V was cut by 1 base and J by 3 bases, with 11 bases left in between. Germline CDR1 and CDR2: SNHLY and FYNNEI. CDR3 length: 15 amino acids. CDR3 DNA sequence: TGTGCCAGCAGTGAAGAAGGCTGGGGAACAGATACGCAGTATTTT. Protein: CASSEEGWGTDTQYF.

This chain connects TRBV5-1 to TRBJ2-7, with D possibly TRBD1 on 7 matching bases. This CDR3 is 16 amino acids long. With 4 bases removed from V and 3 bases from J, the gap between germline ends came to 20 bases. The germline CDR1 and CDR2 sequences are SGHRS and YFSETQ. DNA for the CDR3: TGCGCCAGCAGCCTCACGGGGGACAGCGCCCACTACGAGCAGTACTTC. Amino acids: CASSLTGDSAHYEQYF.

This chain connects TRBV14 to TRBJ2-2; 9 nucleotides agree with TRBD1. The CDR3 contains 15 residues. The junction had 6 bases not matched to a gene; V was cut back by 4 bases and J by 6 bases. Germline V CDR1 and CDR2: SGHDN, FVKESK. The CDR3 DNA sequence: TGTGCCAGCAGCCGGGACAGGGTGAGGTCCGGGGAGCTGTTTTTT. Translation gives CASSRDRVRSGELFF.

This clonotype was seen a few times. The chain recombines TRBV9 with TRBJ1-1; D is ambiguous. Germline V gene data show CDR1 as SGDLS and CDR2 as YYNGEE. The germline V and J ends were trimmed by 0 bases and 0 bases, with 12 bases remaining between them. The CDR3 loop spans 16 amino acids. The CDR3 spells CASSVVQASMNTEAFF. CDR3 DNA: TGTGCCAGCAGCGTAGTTCAGGCCAGCATGAACACTGAAGCTTTCTTT. Drawing the rest from reference TRBV9 and TRBJ1-1, the complete variable domain is DSGVTQTPKHLITATGQRVTLRCSPRSGDLSVYWYQQSLDQGLQFLIQYYNGEERAKGNILERFSAQQFPDLHSELNLSSLELGDSALYFCASSVVQASMNTEAFFGQGTRLTVV.

This clonotype was counted at least ten times. This chain links TRBV7-9 with TRBJ2-2; no reliable D call. Germline assignment: CDR1 SEHNR and CDR2 FQNEAQ (reference sequence). V lost 1 base and J 3 bases, leaving 6 bases between the germline ends. CDR3 length equals 14 residues. CDR3: CASSLGQHTGELFF. DNA of the CDR3: TGTGCCAGCAGCTTAGGCCAGCACACCGGGGAGCTGTTTTTT.

V and J are TRBV12-3 or TRBV12-4 and TRBJ1-1, with D possibly being TRBD1 (5 bases). The CDR3 has 11 amino acids. Deletions cut 6 bases from V and 7 bases from J, with 9 bases between. CDR3 residues: CASRLRGEAFF. The CDR3 DNA is TGTGCCAGCAGACTAAGGGGTGAAGCTTTCTTT.

There are many counts of this clonotype. This rearrangement joins TRBV12-3 or TRBV12-4 to TRBJ1-2; tentatively, D is TRBD1 (6 bases). The CDR3 extends over 13 amino acids. Trimming left V 4 bases short and J 4 bases short, with 10 bases between. Here the CDR3 DNA reads TGTGCCAGCAGTTACCGGGACACCTATGGCTACACCTTC. Its protein product is CASSYRDTYGYTF.

This clonotype has more than one count but fewer than ten. The chain employs TRBV25-1 and TRBJ2-7; 12 bases align to TRBD2. The CDR3 has 16 residues. Germline assignment: CDR1 MGHDK and CDR2 SYGVNS. The V segment lost 1 base and the J segment 2 bases; nucleotides outside the gene matches: 3. This CDR3 reads CASSESLAGGPYEQYF. Here the CDR3 DNA reads TGTGCCAGCAGTGAATCTCTAGCGGGAGGGCCCTACGAGCAGTACTTC.

Only a few counts were recorded for this clonotype. J is TRBJ2-3 and V is TRBV15; 10 bases align to TRBD2. The CDR3 is made up of 17 amino acids. The ends lost 0 bases at V and 3 bases at J; junction bases unmatched: 6. In germline, CDR1 is LNHNV, CDR2 YYDKDF (reference sequence). CDR3 sequence (DNA): TGTGCCACCAGCAGAGAGGCTAGCGGGAGTGAGACAGATACGCAGTATTTT. Translation: CATSREASGSETDTQYF.